Sequencing of this TCR beta chain was carried out in a study of Graves' ophthalmopathy and Graves' hyperthyroidism. The authors amplified TCR beta CDR3 regions, and they did so from RNA transcripts for repertoire sequencing. HTBI primers primed a first-round RT-PCR, and a second-round multiplex PCR followed. TCRdb reprocessed the multiplex PCR reads with MiXCR, giving one entry per CDR3 protein. Among almost 750,000 distinct CDR3 sequences listed, 40% were seen once. The CDR3 has 14 amino acids. Trimming stripped 6 bases from V and 4 bases from J, with 19 bases between. Germline V gene data show CDR1 as SQVTM and CDR2 as ANQGSEA. This clonotype came up a few times. Its cognate antigen is unknown. Study results and limitations: Cross-validated, the 13-signature model showed 87.88%/81.08% sensitivity/specificity, and 80%/75% in the test set. The model's prediction of ophthalmopathy progression had approximately 67% sensitivity and approximately 76% specificity. Appearing in blood as well were most expanded thyroid clonotypes above 0.001 frequency.

The sequence was collected from an adult man with Graves' ophthalmopathy. Material for sequencing was peripheral blood. The rearrangement links TRBV29-1 to TRBJ2-7; weak D call: TRBD2 (6 bases). The CDR3 nucleotides are TGCAGCGTCGTCGCCGGGGGTACTTTATACGAGCAGTACTTC. It codes for CSVVAGGTLYEQYF.